The 16 T cell receptor beta chains given below trace back to one sample, sequenced in a study of T cell responses to AZD1222 COVID-19 vaccine. Sequenced by immunoSEQ multiplex PCR; TCRdb stores in-frame clones only, minus some. Among approximately 77,000 clones listed, just over 90% were seen once. Sequenced here: peripheral blood, sampled on day 0 of MenACWY control vaccination. Every receptor here comes from an adult in good health.

This rearrangement joins TRBV19 to TRBJ1-6; possible D gene TRBD1, 5 bases. CDR3 size: 18 residues. The V end was cut by 9 bases, the J end by 8 bases, with 29 bases between. Germline V gene sequence: CDR1 LNHDA, CDR2 SQIVND (reference sequence). The CDR3 loop reads CARTKLRRGGPRYSPLHF. The DNA of the CDR3 is TGTGCCAGGACCAAGCTACGACGGGGGGGACCGAGATATTCACCCCTCCACTTT.

This clone was recorded once. A read error may account for a junction end that differs from germline. The chain recombines TRBV6-2 or TRBV6-3 with TRBJ2-1; D might be TRBD2 (6 bases). Germline lookup yields CDR1 MNHEY and CDR2 SVGEGT. This CDR3 has 16 amino acids. CDR3 in DNA: TGTGCCACCAGTTACTTAGCGGAACCCTCCTACAATGAGCAGTTCTTC. This translates into CATSYLAEPSYNEQFF.

The chain joins TRBV6-2 or TRBV6-3 to TRBJ2-6; possible D gene TRBD1, 6 bases. CDR3 length: 20 amino acids. CDR1 and CDR2 from the germline V gene are MNHEY and SVGEGT. Trimming pared 2 bases from V and 2 bases from J, leaving 22 bases between. The CDR3 loop reads CASSYIGLQQGPPGANVLTF. The CDR3 DNA follows: TGTGCCAGCAGTTACATTGGCCTGCAACAGGGCCCTCCTGGGGCCAACGTCCTGACTTTC.

This chain links TRBV3-1 (or the pseudogene TRBV3-2) with TRBJ2-3, with 11 bases that match TRBD2. The CDR3 has 18 residues. CDR1 is LGHDT, CDR2 YNNKEL, per germline (reference sequence). J lost 0 bases, V lost 0 bases, and 5 bases had no gene match. The CDR3 region is CASSQDWASGRSTDTQYF. In nucleotides, the CDR3 is TGTGCCAGCAGCCAAGATTGGGCTAGCGGGAGGAGCACAGATACGCAGTATTTT.

The V and J genes are TRBV19 and TRBJ2-2; perhaps TRBD1 as D (5 bases). Germline V gives CDR1 LNHDA, CDR2 SQIVND (reference sequence). The CDR3 totals 20 residues. Trimming pared 1 base from V and 5 bases from J, leaving 26 bases between. CDR3 coding DNA: TGTGCCAGTAGTATAGGGTACGGGCAGGGAAACGGCGTGGGGACCGGGGAGCTGTTTTTT. Protein product: CASSIGYGQGNGVGTGELFF.

The CDR3 sequence: CAIISGTGGDYGYTF. The DNA of the CDR3 is TGTGCCATCATTTCGGGGACAGGGGGCGACTATGGCTACACCTTC. The rearrangement links TRBV10-3 to TRBJ1-2; TRBD1 matches 12 bases. Germline trimming cut 7 bases from V and 3 bases from J; bases unmatched to any gene: 6. There are 15 residues in the CDR3. Looked up from germline, CDR1 is ENHRY and CDR2 is SYGVKD.

This clone occurred once. The rearrangement uses TRBV3-1 (or the pseudogene TRBV3-2) and TRBJ2-2, with D perhaps TRBD1 or TRBD2 (5 bases each). CDR1 and CDR2 (germline): LGHDT, YNNKEL (reference sequence). V lost 0 bases and J 6 bases, leaving 32 bases between the germline ends. CDR3 size: 22 residues. DNA of the CDR3: TGTGCCAGCAGCCAAGAAAGGGGCCCGGGGATCGAGGTACCGTTATATTCCGGGGAGCTGTTTTTT. Its translation is CASSQERGPGIEVPLYSGELFF.

The chain employs TRBV28 and TRBJ1-2, with D possibly being TRBD1 (6 bases). Germline values: CDR1 MDHEN, CDR2 SYDVKM. The V end was cut by 2 bases, the J end by 7 bases, with 26 bases between. The CDR3 totals 18 residues. This chain's CDR3 is CASSLPLFGGEALSGYTF. CDR3 bases: TGTGCCAGCAGTTTACCTTTGTTCGGGGGCGAGGCCCTGTCTGGCTACACCTTC.

In its sample, this clone was seen once. The V gene is TRBV6-2 or TRBV6-3, the J gene TRBJ1-6; D ambiguous. The V and J ends lost 0 bases and 5 bases respectively, with 2 bases between them. The CDR3 extends over 13 amino acids. Germline-derived CDR1 and CDR2 are MNHEY and SVGEGT. The CDR3 loop is CASSYSNNSPLHF. CDR3 bases: TGTGCCAGCAGTTACTCGAATAATTCACCCCTCCACTTT.

The J gene is TRBJ1-2, the V gene TRBV10-1; D not resolved. V dropped 0 bases and J dropped 3 bases, with 5 bases sitting between them. Germline V CDR1 and CDR2: WNHNN, SYGVQD (reference sequence). The length of the CDR3 is 13 residues. The CDR3 here is CASSESPDYGYTF. The DNA for the CDR3 is TGCGCCAGCAGTGAGTCGCCAGACTATGGCTACACCTTC.

With respect to this clone: An end of the junction does not agree with germline; a read error may underlie this. J is TRBJ1-6 and V is TRBV19; D is undetermined. Germline values: CDR1 LNHDA, CDR2 SQIVND (reference sequence). The CDR3 extends over 14 amino acids. CDR3 nucleotide sequence: TGTGCCAGTAAAGCACCCTCCTATAATTCACCCCCCCACTTT. Translating it yields CASKAPSYNSPPHF.

The V gene is TRBV29-1, the J gene TRBJ1-1; TRBD1 is a possible D gene (5 bases). In germline, CDR1 is SQVTM, CDR2 ANQGSEA. The CDR3 sequence is 14 residues long. V shed 2 bases and J shed 6 bases, with 16 bases lying between them. This chain's CDR3 is CSVEQGIRYAEAFF. DNA for the CDR3: TGCAGCGTTGAACAGGGAATACGTTACGCTGAAGCTTTCTTT.

The V and J genes are TRBV3-1 (or the pseudogene TRBV3-2) and TRBJ2-3; the D is unclear. CDR3 length: 16 amino acids. The V end was cut by 1 base, the J end by 0 bases, with 11 bases between. Germline values: CDR1 LGHDT, CDR2 YNNKEL (reference sequence). The CDR3 DNA follows: TGTGCCAGCAGCCAAGGGATCCCGCTTAGCACAGATACGCAGTATTTT. This translates into CASSQGIPLSTDTQYF.

The chain has TRBV12-3 or TRBV12-4 and TRBJ1-2; a weak D match, TRBD1 (6 bases). Trimming cost V 6 bases and J 8 bases, with 16 bases left between them. The CDR3 consists of 13 residues. Here the CDR3 reads CASRSGGYGGYTF. Written as DNA, the CDR3 is TGTGCCAGCAGGTCGGGGGGCTATGGAGGCTACACCTTC.

The chain uses TRBV4-3 and TRBJ2-2; a weak D match, TRBD2 (7 bases). This CDR3 spans 16 amino acids. The V end lost 0 bases, the J end lost 2 bases, and 10 bases lay between the germline ends. Germline V gene sequence: CDR1 LGHNA, CDR2 YSLEER. CDR3 residues: CASSQDGGPNTGELFF. The CDR3 DNA reads as TGCGCCAGCAGCCAAGACGGGGGGCCCAACACCGGGGAGCTGTTTTTT.

The V gene is TRBV6-5, the J gene TRBJ2-5; TRBD1 matches at 8 bases. Per the germline V gene, CDR1 is MNHEY and CDR2 is SVGAGI. Germline trimming cut 4 bases from V and 5 bases from J; bases unmatched to any gene: 3. CDR3 size: 13 residues. CDR3 protein: CASSSGGGETQYF. The DNA of the CDR3 is TGTGCCAGCAGTTCAGGGGGCGGTGAGACCCAGTACTTC.